The present T cell receptor beta chain was sequenced within a study of early stage breast cancer tumors. The assay was immunoSEQ multiplex PCR, and TCRdb's table has in-frame clones only and misses some. The table has fewer than 50,000 clones, 70% to 80% seen once. The length of the CDR3 is 14 residues. The V gene's germline CDR1 is SQVTM and CDR2 ANQGSEA. J lost 7 bases, V lost 6 bases, and 12 bases had no gene match. This receptor was obtained from a person aged 45 to 59 with breast cancer. Sequencing input: blood. This chain links TRBV29-1 with TRBJ2-1, with 7 bases lining up with TRBD2. CDR3 DNA sequence: TGCAGCGTCCAGAGGGGTCTAGCGGATAATGAGCAGTTCTTC. It translates to CSVQRGLADNEQFF.